This TCR beta chain emerged from a study of post-analysis software for immune sequencing data. Background on the study: Several disease courses (relapsing-remitting, secondary progressive and progressive-relapsing) of multiple sclerosis were included. Whole-study findings and limits: Roughly five TRBV segments occurring more often in patients than controls included TRBV5-6, TRBV5-1 and TRBV20-1. Normalized Chao1 diversity was significantly reduced in patients versus controls. Batch-mates among the samples co-clustered strongly by F measure.

TCR beta cDNA libraries included unique molecular identifiers. Starting from roughly 1.1 to 9.2 million T cells, the study yielded about 540,000 cDNA molecules. TCRdb fed the PCR reads into MiXCR, producing one record per CDR3 protein. This table holds about 680,000 distinct CDR3 sequences, roughly three fifths found once. V was trimmed by 3 bases and J by 0 bases, leaving 6 bases between them. Germline CDR1 is SGHDN and CDR2 is FVKESK. This CDR3 has 13 amino acids. A note on this clonotype: Its matching antigen is unknown.

The sample taken for sequencing was blood. The receptor's source is a girl aged 2 to 9 with multiple sclerosis. The chain carries TRBV14 and TRBJ2-7, with TRBD2 as a possible D gene (5 bases). The CDR3 sequence: CASSHRGSYEQYF. The CDR3 DNA reads TGTGCCAGCAGCCACCGGGGCTCCTACGAGCAGTACTTC.